The sequence of this T cell receptor beta chain was determined in a study of T-cell reconstitution after alpha-beta-depleted transplantation in children. Comments on this clonotype: Its antigen is not known.

Study-level findings and limits: After transplant, high TCRbeta diversity at day 60 in some patients arose from surviving recipient T cells and thymic progenitors. T-cell numbers and diversity one year post-transplant derived largely from freshly generated T cells.

Construction of the TCRbeta library involved unique molecular identifiers. TCRdb called the PCR reads again in MiXCR, with one record for every CDR3 protein. The top ten hold around 5.3% of the sample, which has about 830,000 distinct CDR3 sequences, roughly 15% seen once. Germline V lookup: CDR1 SGHRS, CDR2 YFSETQ. CDR3 length: 16 amino acids. V was clipped by 0 bases and J by 2 bases, with 12 bases between them. The receptor was isolated from a male patient aged 10 to 17 who had a stem cell transplant for acute lymphoblastic leukemia, so the T cells may come from the graft donor. This specimen consisted of PBMCs, mostly from graft donor cells, obtained 360 days after TCRalphabeta/CD19-depleted stem cell transplant. This rearrangement joins TRBV5-1 to TRBJ2-1; a weak D match, TRBD2 (5 bases). CDR3 in DNA: TGCGCCAGCAGCTTGGACGGCCTGGGAGCCTACAATGAGCAGTTCTTC. Protein sequence: CASSLDGLGAYNEQFF.